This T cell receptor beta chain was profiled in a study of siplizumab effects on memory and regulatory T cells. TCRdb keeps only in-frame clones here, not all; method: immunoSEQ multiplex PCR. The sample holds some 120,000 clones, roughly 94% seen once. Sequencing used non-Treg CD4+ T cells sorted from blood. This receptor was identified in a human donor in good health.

In DNA form, the CDR3 reads TGTGCCAGCAGTGAATCTGGCCGTAGTGAGTACTTC. This codes for CASSESGRSEYF. This chain joins TRBV25-1 and TRBJ2-7; D remains unclear. The CDR3 runs to 12 residues. The germline V and J ends were trimmed by 1 base and 11 bases, with 12 bases remaining between them. Germline CDR1 and CDR2: MGHDK and SYGVNS.